Listed below are T cell receptor beta chains from one sample, sequenced in a study of T cell changes during pregnancy in multiple sclerosis. Using immunoSEQ multiplex PCR, the repertoire was profiled, and TCRdb retains in-frame clones only, with some absent. The sample lists about 45,000 clones, about 93% occurring once. The sequencing here drew on CD4+ T cells from peripheral blood mononuclear cells, taken before pregnancy. These TCRs come from a female donor with multiple sclerosis, enrolled in a pregnancy study. CDR3s include the opening cysteine and the closing phenylalanine or tryptophan. The D gene is left open where the match is weak. Clone sizes are given selectively: once, few, many, or a class where the clone is expanded.

>NA|TRBV5-1|TRBJ2-3|NA
CASSGGGGPDTQYF
TGCGCCAGCTCCGGGGGTGGTGGTCCAGATACGCAGTATTTT
>NA|TRBV11-2|TRBJ2-5|NA
CASSRSPGQGQETQYF
TGTGCCAGCAGCCGTAGTCCCGGGCAGGGACAAGAGACCCAGTACTTC
>NA|TRBV11-2|TRBJ2-1|TRBD2
CASSLGLAGRDEQFF
TGTGCCAGCAGCTTAGGATTAGCGGGGAGGGATGAGCAGTTCTTC
>few|TRBV7-6|TRBJ2-2|NA
CASSLDVWGLNTGELFF
TGTGCCAGCAGCTTAGATGTCTGGGGGCTCAACACCGGGGAGCTGTTTTTT
>once|TRBV28|TRBJ2-1|TRBD2
CASSLPLAGNNEQFF
TGTGCCAGCAGTTTACCCCTAGCGGGGAATAATGAGCAGTTCTTC
>NA|TRBV18|TRBJ2-1|NA
CASSLAGNEQFF
TGTGCCAGCTCACTCGCGGGGAATGAGCAGTTCTTC
>NA|TRBV7-3|TRBJ1-2|NA
CASSLTEGRGYTF
TGTGCCAGCAGCTTAACGGAGGGGAGAGGCTACACCTTC
>NA|TRBV7-3|TRBJ2-3|NA
CASSVRGGSDTQYF
TGTGCCAGCAGCGTAAGGGGGGGTTCAGATACGCAGTATTTT
>NA|TRBV18|TRBJ2-5|TRBD2
CASSPTSGGERTQYF
TGTGCCAGCTCGCCCACTAGCGGGGGAGAAAGGACCCAGTACTTC
>NA|TRBV27|TRBJ2-1|NA
CASSAIGISYNEQFF
TGTGCCAGCAGTGCCATCGGGATATCCTACAATGAGCAGTTCTTC
>NA|TRBV5-8|TRBJ1-6|NA
CASSSGNQNSPLHF
TGTGCCAGCAGTTCAGGGAACCAAAATTCACCCCTCCACTTT
>NA|TRBV30|TRBJ2-7|TRBD2
CAWARAGGYEQYF
TGTGCCTGGGCCAGAGCGGGAGGTTACGAGCAGTACTTC
>once|TRBV5-1|TRBJ1-2|NA
CASSLDSFYGYTF
TGCGCCAGCAGCCTGGACAGCTTCTATGGCTACACCTTC
>NA|TRBV13|TRBJ2-3|NA
CASSPGAFSTDTQYF
TGTGCCAGCAGCCCAGGGGCCTTTAGCACAGATACGCAGTATTTT
>NA|TRBV28|TRBJ2-5|TRBD1
CASSPGQGLGTQYF
TGTGCCAGCAGTCCGGGACAGGGGTTAGGGACCCAGTACTTC
>NA|TRBV4-2|TRBJ2-3|NA
CASSQGIIAGTDTQYF
TGTGCCAGCAGCCAAGGTATAATAGCAGGCACAGATACGCAGTATTTT
>once|TRBV29-1|TRBJ2-1|TRBD2
CSRTSGLLGYNEQFF
TGCAGCAGGACTAGCGGCCTATTGGGCTACAATGAGCAGTTCTTC
>NA|TRBV19|TRBJ1-4|NA
CASSIYAGNEKLFF
TGTGCCAGTAGTATATATGCGGGGAATGAAAAACTGTTTTTT
>NA|TRBV10-3|TRBJ1-4|NA
CAISPGGGLNEKLFF
TGTGCCATCAGTCCGGGGGGGGGCCTTAATGAAAAACTGTTTTTT
>NA|TRBV5-1|TRBJ2-7|NA
CASRVSGSYEQYF
TGCGCCAGCCGAGTAAGCGGCTCCTACGAGCAGTACTTC
>NA|TRBV7-2|TRBJ1-1|NA
CASSSQWNTEAFF
TGTGCCAGCAGCTCCCAGTGGAACACTGAAGCTTTCTTT
>NA|TRBV2|TRBJ1-5|TRBD1
CASRLTGTIRQPQHF
TGTGCCAGCAGACTGACAGGGACCATCAGACAGCCCCAGCATTTT
>NA|TRBV7-3|TRBJ1-4|TRBD1
CASSRTGVSEKLFF
TGTGCCAGCAGCCGGACAGGGGTAAGTGAAAAACTGTTTTTT
>NA|TRBV7-3|TRBJ2-7|TRBD2
CASSLGLAGSEQYF
TGTGCCAGCAGCCTTGGACTAGCGGGATCCGAGCAGTACTTC
>NA|TRBV7-2|TRBJ2-3|NA
CASGGASDTQYF
TGTGCCAGCGGGGGGGCCTCAGATACGCAGTATTTT
>NA|TRBV10-1|TRBJ2-1|TRBD2
CASSPGTSGRLGWEQFF
TGCGCCAGCAGCCCCGGGACTAGCGGGAGGCTGGGTTGGGAGCAGTTCTTC